This T cell receptor (beta chain) was captured by sequencing in a study of shared clonotypes between healthy human individuals. On the study more broadly: Every donor yielded three CD4 naive, three CD4 memory, two CD8 naive and one CD8 memory plate. Study-wide points: It was the non-shared clonotypes that had lower generation probabilities than clonotypes shared by all four donors.

In germline, CDR1 is WNHNN, CDR2 SYGVQD (reference sequence). V was pared by 0 bases and J by 0 bases, with 10 bases between. The CDR3 extends over 16 amino acids. Researchers ran the assay at a deep level. When replicate PCRs were run on sorted subsets, they used around 0.2 ug DNA, tens of thousands of T cell genomes. The method was immunoSEQ multiplex PCR; TCRdb's version includes in-frame clones alone and lacks a portion of them. The table records 2 million to 2.5 million clones, around 95% of them present only once. Concerning this clone itself: Its antigen is still unknown.

The sequencing sample was made of naive CD4+ T cells sorted from blood. The subset denotes: CD45RA+ positively selected. The genes are TRBV10-1 and TRBJ2-3; no definite D call. This receptor was identified in a man aged 18 to 29 in good health. The CDR3 loop reads CASSESIWGSTDTQYF. The CDR3 DNA reads as TGCGCCAGCAGTGAGTCGATCTGGGGTAGCACAGATACGCAGTATTTT.